This passage covers 29 T cell receptor beta chains from one sample sequenced in a study of blood T cell repertoires in COVID-19. The table came from immunoSEQ multiplex PCR; TCRdb's copy has only in-frame clones and leaves some out. The table has approximately 10,000 clones, just over 75% seen once. Sequencing was done on a sample of peripheral blood. All receptors derive from a human donor in a cohort sampled during active COVID-19.

The genes are TRBV30 and TRBJ1-4; tentative D call: TRBD1 (5 bases). The CDR3 loop spans 14 amino acids. V was clipped by 3 bases and J by 3 bases, with 11 bases between them. Per germline, CDR1 GTSNPN and CDR2 SVGIG (reference sequence). The CDR3 coding sequence is TGTGCCTGGAGCCCGGGAGGGGCTAATGAAAAACTGTTTTTT. Its protein is CAWSPGGANEKLFF.

This chain links TRBV7-2 with TRBJ2-7, with 10 positions matching TRBD1. Germline CDR1 reads SGHTA; CDR2 reads FQGNSA. Trimming took 5 bases from V and 1 from J; bases not matched to a gene: 5. This CDR3 region has 15 residues. The CDR3 nucleotides read TGTGCCAGCAGCCTCTCGGGACAGGGGTCCTACGAGCAGTACTTC. Translating gives CASSLSGQGSYEQYF.

The rearrangement links TRBV6-1 to TRBJ1-5; 8 bases map to TRBD1. Trimming removed 3 bases from V and 6 bases from J; junction bases left unmatched: 7. CDR1 is MNHNS and CDR2 is SASEGT in the germline V gene. The CDR3 is 15 amino acids. The chain's CDR3 is CASSEGRGPGQPQHF. The DNA for the CDR3 is TGTGCCAGCAGTGAGGGCAGGGGGCCGGGTCAGCCCCAGCATTTT.

This clone appeared once. The rearrangement links TRBV28 to TRBJ1-3; D unresolved. Germline V CDR1 and CDR2: MDHEN, SYDVKM. V was cut by 2 bases and J by 6 bases, with 8 bases left in between. This CDR3 region has 13 residues. The CDR3 region is CASSLGGKNTIYF. CDR3 DNA: TGTGCCAGCAGTTTAGGAGGGAAAAACACCATATATTTT.

The gene calls are TRBV10-3 and TRBJ1-2; D possibly corresponds to TRBD1 (5 bases). V lost 10 bases and J 2 bases, leaving 17 bases between the germline ends. The CDR3 is made up of 14 amino acids. The germline gives CDR1 ENHRY, CDR2 SYGVKD. The CDR3 sequence is CATTGGDSNYGYTF. The CDR3 DNA follows: TGTGCCACCACCGGGGGGGACTCCAACTATGGCTACACCTTC.

V gene TRBV9 combines with J gene TRBJ2-2; 9 bases map to TRBD1. V lost 4 bases to trimming and J lost 3 bases; unmatched junction nucleotides: 7. The CDR3 spans 16 residues. CDR1 is SGDLS, CDR2 YYNGEE, per germline. CDR3 protein: CASSTTGGQDTGELFF. The DNA for the CDR3 is TGTGCCAGCAGCACGACAGGGGGTCAGGACACCGGGGAGCTGTTTTTT.

In this sample, this clone turned up once. V gene TRBV6-1 combines with J gene TRBJ2-7; D is unresolved. In germline, CDR1 is MNHNS, CDR2 SASEGT. This CDR3 is built from 15 residues. The germline V and J ends were trimmed by 3 bases and 3 bases, with 15 bases remaining between them. CDR3 amino acids: CASSDPGSVDYEQYF. In DNA, the CDR3 is TGTGCCAGCAGTGACCCCGGGTCCGTAGACTACGAGCAGTACTTC.

This clone appeared a few times. This chain links TRBV7-6 with TRBJ1-3; 9 bases agree with TRBD1. This CDR3 has 17 residues. J gave up 0 bases and V 2 bases, and 5 bases lay outside the gene matches. Germline CDR1 reads SGHVS; CDR2 reads FNYEAQ. The CDR3 sequence is CASSLTGQGNSGNTIYF. The CDR3 nucleotides read TGTGCCAGCAGCTTAACGGGACAGGGAAACTCTGGAAACACCATATATTTT.

The chain carries TRBV28 and TRBJ1-2; no reliable D call. Germline V CDR1 and CDR2: MDHEN, SYDVKM. The CDR3 loop spans 17 amino acids. The V end was cut by 5 bases, the J end by 2 bases, with 21 bases between. CDR3: CASSPPAGGSRNYGYTF. The DNA of the CDR3 is TGTGCCAGCAGTCCCCCAGCCGGAGGAAGTAGGAACTATGGCTACACCTTC.

The chain uses TRBV27 and TRBJ1-2; possibly TRBD1 for D (5 bases). V was cut by 8 bases and J by 7 bases, with 23 bases left in between. The CDR3 consists of 15 residues. Looked up from germline, CDR1 is MNHEY and CDR2 is SMNVEV (reference sequence). DNA of the CDR3: TGTGCCAGCTACCCGTCGGGGGTCCCTCAGGGTGGCTACACCTTC. The encoded protein is CASYPSGVPQGGYTF.

The V gene is TRBV3-1 (or the pseudogene TRBV3-2), the J gene TRBJ1-1; weak D call: TRBD1 (5 bases). This CDR3 contains 11 residues. In germline, CDR1 is LGHDT, CDR2 YNNKEL (reference sequence). Trimming removed 3 bases at V and 8 bases at J, with 7 bases between. The CDR3 nucleotides read TGTGCCAGCAGCCAGCAGGGAGAAGCTTTCTTT. Protein: CASSQQGEAFF.

A few counts support this clone. The chain links TRBV4-1 to TRBJ1-1; D unresolved. Germline-derived CDR1 and CDR2 are MGHRA and YSYEKL. Trimming shortened V by 4 bases and J by 3 bases, and 18 bases separated the two germline ends. This CDR3 has 16 amino acids. CDR3 coding DNA: TGCGCCAGCAGCCTCTCTCCAGGCCTTGGCGACACTGAAGCTTTCTTT. Translated: CASSLSPGLGDTEAFF.

The rearrangement links TRBV4-1 to TRBJ2-5, with 11 bases that match TRBD1. Germline CDR1 reads MGHRA; CDR2 reads YSYEKL. This CDR3 spans 14 amino acids. Trimming cost V 3 bases and J 6 bases; bases outside gene matches: 3. CDR3 residues: CASSQGQGGKTQYF. CDR3 in DNA: TGCGCCAGCAGCCAGGGACAGGGGGGAAAGACCCAGTACTTC.

This clone was seen once. The gene calls are TRBV7-2 and TRBJ1-2, with D possibly matching TRBD1 (5 bases). Germline CDR1 reads SGHTA; CDR2 reads FQGNSA. Trimming shortened V by 1 base and J by 8 bases, and 17 bases separated the two germline ends. The CDR3 is made up of 15 amino acids. The CDR3 sequence is CASSLGIGTGRGYTF. The CDR3 nucleotides read TGTGCCAGCAGCTTAGGTATCGGAACAGGTCGGGGCTACACCTTC.

Here the CDR3 DNA reads TGTGCCAGCAGCCAACTAGCGGGGGACACAGATACGCAGTATTTT. Protein: CASSQLAGDTDTQYF. This rearrangement joins TRBV6-4 to TRBJ2-3, with 11 bases matching TRBD2. J was trimmed by 2 bases and V by 6 bases; bases with no gene match: 4. The CDR3 is made up of 15 amino acids. In germline, CDR1 is MRHNA, CDR2 SNTAGT.

This clone was detected once. In DNA form, the CDR3 reads TGTGCCAGCAGCTTAATCGGGGCAGGGGGCACCTACGAGCAGTACTTC. Encoded protein: CASSLIGAGGTYEQYF. The chain uses TRBV28 and TRBJ2-7; 8 positions agree with TRBD1. Germline V CDR1 and CDR2: MDHEN, SYDVKM. With 6 bases clipped from V and 2 bases from J, the junction kept 12 bases outside the gene matches. CDR3 size: 16 residues. Full variable domain (missing parts from reference TRBV28 and TRBJ2-7): DVKVTQSSRYLVKRTGEKVFLECVQDMDHENMFWYRQDPGLGLRLIYFSYDVKMKEKGDIPEGYSVSREKKERFSLILESASTNQTSMYLCASSLIGAGGTYEQYFGPGTRLTVT.

Comments on this clone: Since a much larger clone is just one base distant, this may be a read error. Other DNA sequences in this specimen translate into the identical CDR3. This rearrangement joins TRBV5-1 to TRBJ2-6; 8 positions match TRBD1. Losses at the gene ends were 0 bases for V and 4 bases for J; bases not matched to a gene: 6. Germline lookup yields CDR1 SGHRS and CDR2 YFSETQ. The CDR3 extends over 17 amino acids. The CDR3 nucleotides read TGCGCCAGCAGCTTGGGGGGGACAGGCCCGGGGGCCAACGTCCTGACTTTC. Protein: CASSLGGTGPGANVLTF.

The rearrangement links TRBV4-1 to TRBJ1-5; TRBD1 matches 7 bases. CDR3 length: 18 residues. Germline lookup yields CDR1 MGHRA and CDR2 YSYEKL. Germline trimming cut 0 bases from V and 3 bases from J; bases unmatched to any gene: 11. CDR3 amino acids: CASSQDPRGTSYNQPQHF. Written as DNA, the CDR3 is TGCGCCAGCAGCCAAGATCCCAGGGGGACAAGTTACAATCAGCCCCAGCATTTT.

This clone occurred a few times. The chain combines TRBV11-1 with TRBJ1-1, with D perhaps matching TRBD1 (6 bases). Germline V CDR1 and CDR2: SGHAT, FQDESV (reference sequence). V lost 5 bases, J lost 5 bases, and 12 bases lay in between. The CDR3 spans 13 residues. The CDR3, as DNA: TGTGCCAGCAGCCTATACAGGGAAACTGAAGCTTTCTTT. Translating gives CASSLYRETEAFF.

The gene calls are TRBV19 and TRBJ1-5, with a weak D call TRBD1 (6 bases). Germline V lookup: CDR1 LNHDA, CDR2 SQIVND (reference sequence). The CDR3 has 15 amino acids. V lost 3 bases to trimming and J lost 1 base, with 10 bases between them. CDR3 loop: CASSMQGLSNQPQHF. The CDR3, as DNA: TGTGCCAGTAGTATGCAGGGGTTAAGCAATCAGCCCCAGCATTTT.

V usage is TRBV30 and J usage is TRBJ2-3; 8 positions match TRBD1. The J segment lost 0 bases and the V segment lost 2 bases, leaving 10 bases of the junction unmatched. The CDR3 extends over 17 amino acids. Germline assignment: CDR1 GTSNPN and CDR2 SVGIG (reference sequence). The CDR3 here is CAWSSGRTGTSTDTQYF. CDR3 sequence (DNA): TGTGCCTGGAGTTCCGGCAGGACAGGGACTAGCACAGATACGCAGTATTTT.

V and J are TRBV4-3 and TRBJ2-5; 8 bases fit TRBD2. V shed 2 bases and J 5 bases; nucleotides not matched to a gene: 7. Germline lookup yields CDR1 LGHNA and CDR2 YSLEER. The CDR3 totals 15 residues. This chain's CDR3 is CASSQSGLGEETQYF. DNA for the CDR3: TGCGCCAGCAGCCAATCGGGACTAGGGGAGGAGACCCAGTACTTC.

The chain is built from TRBV9 and TRBJ2-5, with 10 bases aligning to TRBD1. The CDR3 length is 15 residues. The germline CDR1 and CDR2 sequences are SGDLS and YYNGEE. J lost 4 bases, V lost 3 bases, and 6 bases had no gene match. The CDR3 nucleotides are TGTGCCAGCAGCGGACAGGGGGCGCGTTTAGAGACCCAGTACTTC. Encoded protein: CASSGQGARLETQYF.

V and J are TRBV7-8 and TRBJ2-6, with unresolved D. CDR3 length equals 14 residues. Trimming left V 5 bases short and J 0 bases short, with 5 bases between. Germline-derived CDR1 and CDR2 are SGHVS and FQNEAQ. The chain's CDR3 is CASSPISGANVLTF. The CDR3 coding sequence is TGTGCCAGCAGCCCAATCTCTGGGGCCAACGTCCTGACTTTC.

This clone was observed a handful of times. V gene TRBV11-2 combines with J gene TRBJ2-7; D possibly corresponds to TRBD2 (5 bases). V shed 5 bases and J shed 3 bases, with 17 bases lying between them. Germline V gene sequence: CDR1 SGHAT, CDR2 FQNNGV. The CDR3 spans 15 residues. This CDR3 is CASSPAGRFFYEQYF. CDR3 nucleotides: TGTGCCAGCAGCCCCGCGGGCAGGTTCTTCTACGAGCAGTACTTC.

This clone was counted a few times. The chain combines TRBV4-1 with TRBJ2-7; no clear D gene. Germline V lookup: CDR1 MGHRA, CDR2 YSYEKL. CDR3 length equals 14 residues. The V end was cut by 0 bases, the J end by 3 bases, with 9 bases between. As DNA, the CDR3 is TGCGCCAGCAGCCAAGATTCACAGATCTACGAGCAGTACTTC. Translation gives CASSQDSQIYEQYF.

The gene calls are TRBV3-1 (or the pseudogene TRBV3-2) and TRBJ1-5; no clear D gene. Deletions cut 2 bases from V and 0 bases from J, with 2 bases between. Germline V gene sequence: CDR1 LGHDT, CDR2 YNNKEL (reference sequence). The CDR3 extends over 13 amino acids. The CDR3 DNA reads TGTGCCAGCAGCCAACATAGCAATCAGCCCCAGCATTTT. Protein product: CASSQHSNQPQHF.

This clone was seen once. The CDR3 region is CASSSLKGGEKLFF. The DNA of the CDR3 is TGTGCCAGCAGTTCCCTTAAGGGAGGTGAAAAACTGTTTTTT. The chain employs TRBV6-5 and TRBJ1-4; D unresolved. The CDR3 sequence is 14 residues long. Trimming shortened V by 4 bases and J by 7 bases, and 13 bases separated the two germline ends. Per the germline V gene, CDR1 is MNHEY and CDR2 is SVGAGI.

The rearrangement joins TRBV5-6 to TRBJ1-6, with a tentative D call TRBD1 (6 bases). There are 13 residues in the CDR3. In germline, CDR1 is SGHDT, CDR2 YYEEEE. Trimming took off 6 bases at V and 10 bases at J, with 14 bases between the two ends. CDR3 sequence: CASTHRVGSPLHF. CDR3 DNA: TGTGCCAGCACCCACAGGGTTGGATCACCCCTCCACTTT.